Each of the 5 T cell receptor beta chains below was sequenced from the same sample in a study of CD8+CD57+ T cells in acquired aplastic anemia. TCR beta VDJ combinations and CDR3 sequences were profiled from genomic DNA. Each CDR3 protein gets one entry after TCRdb re-called the reads with MiXCR. Of 120,000 or so distinct CDR3 sequences listed, over 30% are singletons. Patients sequenced had flow cytometry evidence of CD8+CD57+ cell expansion. Material: sorted CD4+, CD8+, or CD8+CD57+ T cells (not recorded which) from PBMCs. These receptors were taken from a human donor with aplastic anemia.

There are a few counts of this clonotype. The chain employs TRBV29-1 and TRBJ1-1; D possibly corresponds to TRBD1 (5 bases). Trimming removed 7 bases at V and 1 base at J, with 10 bases between. The CDR3 sequence is 12 residues long. Germline V gene sequence: CDR1 SQVTM, CDR2 ANQGSEA. The CDR3 bases are TGCAGCGCCAGACAGACGAACACTGAAGCTTTCTTT. This encodes CSARQTNTEAFF.

This clonotype was seen only a few times. The chain is built from TRBV4-3 and TRBJ2-7, with D possibly matching TRBD1 (6 bases). Germline CDR1 LGHNA, CDR2 YSLEER. The CDR3 spans 13 residues. The germline V and J ends were trimmed by 4 bases and 5 bases, with 12 bases remaining between them. For the CDR3, the DNA is TGCGCCAGCAGCCGGGGGCCCTCAAACGAGCAGTACTTC. This translates into CASSRGPSNEQYF.

The CDR3 DNA reads TGTGCCAGCAGTGTCGAGGTTCGGGGCAGTCAGCCCCAGCATTTT. As protein: CASSVEVRGSQPQHF. The chain joins TRBV6-1 to TRBJ1-5; D is possibly TRBD1 (5 bases). This CDR3 contains 15 residues. Per the germline V gene, CDR1 is MNHNS and CDR2 is SASEGT. V lost 4 bases, J lost 6 bases, and 16 bases lay in between.

This clonotype was seen repeatedly, ten times or more. It may be a read error: a sequence one base away is much more abundant. This rearrangement joins TRBV29-1 to TRBJ1-1; D remains unclear. Germline V gene data show CDR1 as SQVTM and CDR2 as ANQGSEA. Trimming removed 5 bases at V and 6 bases at J, with 10 bases between. CDR3 length: 11 residues. The CDR3 here is CSVRRAAEAFF. The DNA of the CDR3 is TGCAGCGTTCGACGGGCGGCTGAAGCTTTCTTT.

This clonotype came up a few times. The chain employs TRBV7-9 and TRBJ1-1; TRBD1 is a possible D gene (6 bases). This CDR3 region has 15 residues. Trimming shortened V by 5 bases and J by 1 base, and 14 bases separated the two germline ends. Germline-derived CDR1 and CDR2 are SEHNR and FQNEAQ (reference sequence). The CDR3 coding sequence is TGTGCCAGCAGCCCCAAGACAGGTGAGAACACTGAAGCTTTCTTT. It yields the protein CASSPKTGENTEAFF. Looking up the rest from reference TRBV7-9 and TRBJ1-1 gives the full variable domain: DTGVSQNPRHKITKRGQNVTFRCDPISEHNRLYWYRQTLGQGPEFLTYFQNEAQLEKSRLLSDRFSAERPKGSFSTLEIQRTEQGDSAMYLCASSPKTGENTEAFFGQGTRLTVV.